This T cell receptor beta chain comes out of a study of blood T cell repertoires in COVID-19. Overall study context: PBMCs, B-cell-depleted T cells, or T cells provided the cDNA or gDNA that made up the material.

This CDR3 contains 14 residues. The ends lost 4 bases at V and 0 bases at J; junction bases unmatched: 3. Germline CDR1 and CDR2: SGHKS and YYEKEE (reference sequence). Patients from Seattle were sampled longitudinally, starting during active infection. Original methodology: How many nucleated cells were present was estimated from reference gene primer amplification. Sequencing was performed with immunoSEQ multiplex PCR; in TCRdb, only in-frame clones are kept and a portion is missing. V, J and clone size are those of that table, while D and trimming were read from the DNA. The sample contains about 250,000 clones, 86% of which appear only once.

This TCR was recovered from a woman at least 80 years old with COVID-19, enrolled during active disease. Source material: peripheral blood. The chain couples TRBV5-5 to TRBJ1-1; 7 nucleotides align to TRBD1. The CDR3 bases are TGTGCCAGCAGCAGGGGGACAGTGAACACTGAAGCTTTCTTT. Translation: CASSRGTVNTEAFF.